This TCR beta chain comes out of a study of blood T cell repertoires in COVID-19 (TCRdb year 2020). Describing the broader study: Samples covering the acute and convalescent phases of COVID-19 were provided by collaborators in the United States, Italy and Spain. The prospective study material was composed of cDNA or gDNA derived from T cells, B-cell-depleted T cells, or PBMCs. Subjects who had been exposed to COVID-19, were actively infected with it, or had recovered from it provided the deeply sampled blood TCRbeta repertoires that made up the dataset. The repertoires were released in a freely available public database intended as a resource for research on the immune response to SARS-CoV-2. Samples were obtained from the ongoing ImmuneRACE study (first 160 participants) and from approximately 1,200 subjects provided by 6 global collaborators. A de-identified subject ID, COVID-19 status, age in years and sex were almost always included in the sample metadata. Where available, HLA class I and class II types were taken from metadata supplied by the sample provider and were not determined by assay-based typing.

One collaborating source in Seattle enrolled patients while the patients were actively infected and followed the patients over time throughout the course of disease. Each collaborating institution followed its own protocols to collect whole blood in K2EDTA tubes. For TCRbeta analysis, collaborator samples were shipped as frozen whole blood, as isolated PBMCs, or as DNA extracted from either sample type. This clone has just a few counts. Its cognate antigen has yet to be identified. Base qualities were left out, and no much larger clone turns up one base away. V was cut back by 4 bases and J by 0 bases, leaving a gap of 6 bases between them. The CDR3 goes from the cysteine to the phenylalanine over 13 residues. Of the read, only the CDR3 DNA is kept; its 39 bases are in frame from base 1. The germline V gene yields MNHEY for CDR1 and SVGEGT for CDR2. The immunoSEQ Assay, a bias-controlled multiplex PCR, was used to amplify TCRbeta CDR3 regions from genomic DNA. Turning to the authors' computational methods: Within the assay, amplification of reference gene primers was used to estimate how many nucleated cells each sample contained. To quantify the absolute abundance of each unique TCRbeta CDR3 rearrangement, sequence reads were collapsed and filtered. For each sample, productive Simpson clonality was calculated as the square root of Simpson's diversity index across productive rearrangements. TCRdb retrieved this table from immuneACCESS and kept in-frame rearrangements only. Not all clones are present; in checked studies, unresolved V genes account for under half, and no reason is known for the remainder. The V and J calls and clone size come from that table; D and trimming were worked out from the DNA. This sample comprises 87,000 or so clones, roughly 87% of them detected only once. The ten top clones hold approximately 7% of the sample.

The paper's findings and limits, for the study overall: The quantity of clinical and demographic metadata differed by source and by participant and was supplied without curation.

Sequenced material: peripheral blood. This receptor was obtained from a man aged 18 to 35 with COVID-19, enrolled during active disease. The chain is encoded by TRBV6-2 or TRBV6-3 joined to TRBJ1-1, with TRBD1 perhaps the D gene, on 5 matching bases. The DNA sequence is as follows: TGTGCCAGCAGTTTGACAGTGAACACTGAAGCTTTCTTT. This is translated as CASSLTVNTEAFF.